The 2 T cell receptor beta chains given below trace back to one sample, sequenced in a study of cytotoxic CD8 clonotypes in ibrutinib-treated CLL. Only in-frame clones appear in the TCRdb table, and some are missing; sequencing was by immunoSEQ multiplex PCR. Of around 150,000 clones listed, around 84% are singletons. The input for sequencing was PBMCs, taken after 12 months of ibrutinib treatment. These receptors originate from a human donor with chronic lymphocytic leukemia.

The CDR3 sequence is CASSPGTGANQPQHF. In nucleotides, the CDR3 is TGTGCCAGCTCACCCGGGACAGGGGCGAATCAGCCCCAGCATTTT. V and J are TRBV18 and TRBJ1-5; TRBD1 aligns across 10 bases. Losses at the gene ends were 3 bases for V and 4 bases for J; bases not matched to a gene: 3. Germline V gene sequence: CDR1 KGHSH, CDR2 LQKENI. This CDR3 has 15 residues.

The chain links TRBV19 to TRBJ1-5; 7 nucleotides agree with TRBD1. The CDR3 contains 14 residues. The germline V gene encodes CDR1 LNHDA and CDR2 SQIVND (reference sequence). J gave up 6 bases and V 5 bases, and 7 bases lay outside the gene matches. The DNA of the CDR3 is TGTGCCAGTAGTCCCCAGGGGGAAGGTCAGCCCCAGCATTTT. Translated, it gives CASSPQGEGQPQHF.